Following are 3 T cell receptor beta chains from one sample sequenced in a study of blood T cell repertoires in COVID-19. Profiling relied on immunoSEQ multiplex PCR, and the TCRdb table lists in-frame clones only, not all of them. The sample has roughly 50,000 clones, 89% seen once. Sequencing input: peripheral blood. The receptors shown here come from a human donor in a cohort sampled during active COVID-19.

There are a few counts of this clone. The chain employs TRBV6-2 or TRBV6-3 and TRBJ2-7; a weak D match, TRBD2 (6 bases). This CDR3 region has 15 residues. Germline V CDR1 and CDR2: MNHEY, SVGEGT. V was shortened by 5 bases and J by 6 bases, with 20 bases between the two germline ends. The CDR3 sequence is CASSTGSRSVPEQYF. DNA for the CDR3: TGTGCCAGCAGTACCGGGAGCCGCTCTGTCCCCGAGCAGTACTTC.

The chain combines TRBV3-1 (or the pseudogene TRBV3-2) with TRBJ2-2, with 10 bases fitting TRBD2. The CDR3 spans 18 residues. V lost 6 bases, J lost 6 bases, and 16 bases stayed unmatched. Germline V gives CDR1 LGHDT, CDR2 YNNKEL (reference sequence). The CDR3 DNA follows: TGTGCCAGCAGTCCCATCCAAACAAGCGGGGGGGCGTCCGGGGAGCTGTTTTTT. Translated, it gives CASSPIQTSGGASGELFF.

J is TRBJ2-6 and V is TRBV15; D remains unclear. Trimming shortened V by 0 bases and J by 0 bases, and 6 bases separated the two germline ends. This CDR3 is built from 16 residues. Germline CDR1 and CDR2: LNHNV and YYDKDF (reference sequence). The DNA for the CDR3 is TGTGCCACCAGCAGAGACAAGAGCTCTGGGGCCAACGTCCTGACTTTC. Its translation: CATSRDKSSGANVLTF.